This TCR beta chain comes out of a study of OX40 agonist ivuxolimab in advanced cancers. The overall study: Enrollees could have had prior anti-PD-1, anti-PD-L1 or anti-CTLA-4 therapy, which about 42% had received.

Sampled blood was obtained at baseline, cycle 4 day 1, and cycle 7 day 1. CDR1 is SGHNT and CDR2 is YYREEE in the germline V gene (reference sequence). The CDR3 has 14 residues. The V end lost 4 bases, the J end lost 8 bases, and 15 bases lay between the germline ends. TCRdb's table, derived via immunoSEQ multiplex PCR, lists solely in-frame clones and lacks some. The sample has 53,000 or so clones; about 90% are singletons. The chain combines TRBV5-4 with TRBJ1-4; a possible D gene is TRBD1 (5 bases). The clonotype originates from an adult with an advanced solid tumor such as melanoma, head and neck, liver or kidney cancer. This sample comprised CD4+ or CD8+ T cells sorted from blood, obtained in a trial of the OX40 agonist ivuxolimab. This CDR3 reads CASSRGEAGEKLFF. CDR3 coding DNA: TGTGCCAGCAGCCGGGGGGAGGCGGGGGAAAAACTGTTTTTT. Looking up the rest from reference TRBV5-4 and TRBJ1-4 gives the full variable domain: ETGVTQSPTHLIKTRGQQVTLRCSSQSGHNTVSWYQQALGQGPQFIFQYYREEENGRGNFPPRFSGLQFPNYSSELNVNALELDDSALYLCASSRGEAGEKLFFGSGTQLSVL.